Listed here are 20 T cell receptor beta chains from one sample, sequenced in a study of blood T cell repertoires in COVID-19. Method: immunoSEQ multiplex PCR; TCRdb's copy keeps in-frame clones and lacks some. The table records about 93,000 clones, 75% to 90% of them present only once. The specimen sequenced was peripheral blood. The receptors here all came from a woman at least 80 years old with acute or convalescent COVID-19.

In the case of this clone: The same CDR3 can be traced to other DNA sequences in this sample. This chain joins TRBV9 and TRBJ2-7; the match to TRBD1 covers 9 bases. The length of the CDR3 is 14 residues. From germline, CDR1 is SGDLS and CDR2 YYNGEE. V dropped 2 bases and J dropped 3; count of bases not matched to a gene: 3. This CDR3 reads CASSVGQGLYEQYF. The DNA for the CDR3 is TGTGCCAGCAGCGTCGGACAGGGGCTCTACGAGCAGTACTTC.

V gene TRBV7-3 combines with J gene TRBJ2-1; TRBD1 agrees at 9 bases. J lost 4 bases, V lost 5 bases, and 12 bases had no gene match. The CDR3 length is 17 residues. Germline V lookup: CDR1 SGHTA, CDR2 FQGTGA. Here the CDR3 DNA reads TGTGCCAGCAGCCAAAGCGCCACAGGGGGCTGGTACAATGAGCAGTTCTTC. Protein: CASSQSATGGWYNEQFF.

This clone has more than one count but fewer than ten. The chain links TRBV6-1 to TRBJ2-3; 14 nucleotides align to TRBD2. J gave up 2 bases and V 4 bases, and 11 bases lay outside the gene matches. CDR1 and CDR2 (germline): MNHNS, SASEGT. This CDR3 is built from 19 residues. CDR3 residues: CASSGGLAGASRLTDTQYF. Here the CDR3 DNA reads TGTGCCAGCAGTGGGGGACTAGCGGGGGCCTCGAGACTCACAGATACGCAGTATTTT.

The chain employs TRBV18 and TRBJ2-1, with 10 bases identical to TRBD1. The germline CDR1 and CDR2 sequences are KGHSH and LQKENI. This CDR3 has 15 amino acids. Unmatched junction bases numbered 8, after V lost 5 bases and J lost 7 bases. DNA of the CDR3: TGTGCCAGCTCAGCCTCCGGGACAGGGGTAAATGAGCAGTTCTTC. This sequence encodes CASSASGTGVNEQFF.

This chain links TRBV5-6 with TRBJ1-6; TRBD1 agrees at 7 bases. The CDR3 is 15 amino acids. Germline values: CDR1 SGHDT, CDR2 YYEEEE. V lost 1 base, J lost 7 bases, and 5 bases stayed unmatched. The CDR3 coding sequence is TGTGCCAGCAGCTTGCTGGACAGGCTAAATTCACCCCTCCACTTT. Protein product: CASSLLDRLNSPLHF.

CDR3: CASSPEGGRWDTQYF. DNA of the CDR3: TGCGCCAGCAGCCCCGAGGGGGGGCGTTGGGATACGCAGTATTTT. The chain has TRBV5-1 and TRBJ2-3, with a possible D match to TRBD2 (7 bases). V was clipped by 4 bases and J by 6 bases, with 18 bases between them. Germline V CDR1 and CDR2: SGHRS, YFSETQ. CDR3 length: 15 residues.

The chain combines TRBV18 with TRBJ2-7; D gene uncertain. V was pared by 2 bases and J by 5 bases, with 7 bases between. Germline V gene sequence: CDR1 KGHSH, CDR2 LQKENI. The CDR3 spans 12 residues. CDR3 nucleotides: TGTGCCAGCTCACCAAGAACGGACGAGCAGTACTTC. This codes for CASSPRTDEQYF.

The chain is built from TRBV5-1 and TRBJ1-2, with D possibly being TRBD1 (6 bases). In germline, CDR1 is SGHRS, CDR2 YFSETQ. The CDR3 is made up of 14 amino acids. Trimming cost V 0 bases and J 0 bases, with 6 bases left between them. Here the CDR3 reads CASSLGQANYGYTF. The CDR3 coding sequence is TGCGCCAGCAGCTTGGGACAGGCTAACTATGGCTACACCTTC.

V and J are TRBV7-9 and TRBJ2-1; 7 nucleotides line up with TRBD2. The J segment lost 9 bases and the V segment lost 5 bases, leaving 19 bases of the junction unmatched. Germline V lookup: CDR1 SEHNR, CDR2 FQNEAQ (reference sequence). The CDR3 totals 17 residues. CDR3 DNA sequence: TGTGCCAGCAGCCGGGGGGAGGTTGGCCCCTCTTGGAGTGAGCAGTTCTTC. Protein: CASSRGEVGPSWSEQFF. Based on the CDR3 plus reference TRBV7-9 and TRBJ2-1, the full variable domain is DTGVSQNPRHKITKRGQNVTFRCDPISEHNRLYWYRQTLGQGPEFLTYFQNEAQLEKSRLLSDRFSAERPKGSFSTLEIQRTEQGDSAMYLCASSRGEVGPSWSEQFFGPGTRLTVL.

The J gene is TRBJ1-4, the V gene TRBV19; the D gene is possibly TRBD1 (6 bases). The CDR3 sequence is 15 residues long. Trimming took off 0 bases at V and 7 bases at J, with 12 bases between the two ends. From germline, CDR1 is LNHDA and CDR2 SQIVND (reference sequence). CDR3 sequence: CASSIEGALGEKLFF. The CDR3, as DNA: TGTGCCAGTAGTATAGAGGGGGCCCTGGGTGAAAAACTGTTTTTT.

The chain joins TRBV7-2 to TRBJ1-2; the match to TRBD1 covers 7 bases. V was clipped by 4 bases and J by 4 bases; unmatched bases: 12. Germline lookup yields CDR1 SGHTA and CDR2 FQGNSA. CDR3 length: 16 residues. The CDR3 DNA reads as TGTGCCAGCAGCTCACCCCAATCCCGGGACAGCTATGGCTACACCTTC. The encoded protein is CASSSPQSRDSYGYTF.

This clone showed up just a few times. The rearrangement joins TRBV7-6 to TRBJ1-1, with D maybe TRBD1 (6 bases). There are 15 residues in the CDR3. The germline V and J ends were trimmed by 1 base and 0 bases, with 9 bases remaining between them. CDR1 SGHVS and CDR2 FNYEAQ come from the germline V gene. CDR3 nucleotides: TGTGCCAGCAGCTTAGAGGGGGTGCTGAACACTGAAGCTTTCTTT. Its protein product is CASSLEGVLNTEAFF.

The rearrangement uses TRBV13 and TRBJ1-6; D is possibly TRBD1 (6 bases). The CDR3 extends over 16 amino acids. The ends were cut back, 6 bases at V and 4 bases at J, with 16 bases in the middle. Germline V gene sequence: CDR1 PRHDT, CDR2 FYEKMQ (reference sequence). The CDR3 is CASSYDRWGYNSPLHF. The CDR3 nucleotides are TGTGCCAGCAGTTACGACAGGTGGGGTTATAATTCACCCCTCCACTTT. Full variable domain (remainder filled in from reference TRBV13 and TRBJ1-6): AAGVIQSPRHLIKEKRETATLKCYPIPRHDTVYWYQQGPGQDPQFLISFYEKMQSDKGSIPDRFSAQQFSDYHSELNMSSLELGDSALYFCASSYDRWGYNSPLHFGNGTRLTVT.

J is TRBJ1-5 and V is TRBV28, with TRBD1 identical over 7 bases. Germline trimming cut 7 bases from V and 0 bases from J; bases unmatched to any gene: 9. The CDR3 runs to 16 residues. Germline V gives CDR1 MDHEN, CDR2 SYDVKM. The CDR3 is CASTRDSVVSNQPQHF. The CDR3 DNA sequence: TGTGCCAGCACGCGGGACAGTGTAGTTAGCAATCAGCCCCAGCATTTT.

The table lists this clone with a few counts. V is TRBV15 and J is TRBJ1-1; a weak D match, TRBD1 (5 bases). Trimming cost V 0 bases and J 0 bases, with 8 bases left between them. This CDR3 is 15 amino acids long. Germline V gene data show CDR1 as LNHNV and CDR2 as YYDKDF (reference sequence). The CDR3 bases are TGTGCCACCAGCAGAGACAGGGAGGTGAACACTGAAGCTTTCTTT. Translating it yields CATSRDREVNTEAFF.

V is TRBV5-1 and J is TRBJ2-7, with TRBD1 identical over 8 bases. The germline V gene encodes CDR1 SGHRS and CDR2 YFSETQ. This CDR3 is built from 15 residues. The V gene end was trimmed by 6 bases and the J gene end by 3 bases; junction bases not matched to a gene: 11. CDR3 coding DNA: TGCGCCAGCACCTTAAAATACGGGACAGGCTACGAGCAGTACTTC. Translated, it gives CASTLKYGTGYEQYF.

The chain combines TRBV19 with TRBJ1-5, with TRBD1 as a possible D gene (5 bases). The length of the CDR3 is 14 residues. Germline values: CDR1 LNHDA, CDR2 SQIVND (reference sequence). The V end was cut by 6 bases, the J end by 6 bases, with 15 bases between. CDR3 DNA: TGTGCCAGTAGGGTAGGTGGGGGAGGTCAGCCCCAGCATTTT. Residues: CASRVGGGGQPQHF.

This chain connects TRBV19 to TRBJ1-6, with 10 bases that match TRBD1. Per germline, CDR1 LNHDA and CDR2 SQIVND (reference sequence). V lost 8 bases, J lost 14 bases, and 12 bases stayed unmatched. The CDR3 has 14 amino acids. The DNA for the CDR3 is TGTGCCAGTGCCGACCGGGACAGGGGTTTTTCCCTCCACTTT. Translating it yields CASADRDRGFSLHF.

This clone was found once. Here the CDR3 reads CASSDQDRAEAFF. The DNA for the CDR3 is TGCGCCAGCAGTGACCAAGACAGGGCTGAAGCTTTCTTT. This sequence joins TRBV10-1 and TRBJ1-1, with 7 positions matching TRBD1. CDR1 is WNHNN, CDR2 SYGVQD, per germline (reference sequence). Trimming cost V 3 bases and J 6 bases; bases outside gene matches: 4. The CDR3 sequence is 13 residues long.

This chain uses TRBV5-6 with TRBJ2-3, with 7 bases matching TRBD2. Per the germline V gene, CDR1 is SGHDT and CDR2 is YYEEEE. With V trimmed by 4 bases and J by 10 bases, 9 bases remained unmatched. The CDR3 runs to 13 residues. CDR3 bases: TGTGCCAGCAGCCGACTAGCCGTCGGGGCGCAGTATTTT. Its protein product is CASSRLAVGAQYF.